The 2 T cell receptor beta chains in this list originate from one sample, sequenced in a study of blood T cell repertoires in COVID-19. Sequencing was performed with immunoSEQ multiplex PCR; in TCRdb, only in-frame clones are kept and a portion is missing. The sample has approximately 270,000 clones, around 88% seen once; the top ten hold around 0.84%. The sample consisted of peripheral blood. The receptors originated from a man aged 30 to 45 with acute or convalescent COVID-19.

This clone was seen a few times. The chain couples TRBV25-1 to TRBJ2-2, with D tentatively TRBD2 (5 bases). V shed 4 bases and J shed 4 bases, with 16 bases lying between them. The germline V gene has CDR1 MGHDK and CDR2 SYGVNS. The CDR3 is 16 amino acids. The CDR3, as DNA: TGTGCCAGCAGTGGAGGGAAGGTCCTTAGCACCGGGGAGCTGTTTTTT. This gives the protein CASSGGKVLSTGELFF.

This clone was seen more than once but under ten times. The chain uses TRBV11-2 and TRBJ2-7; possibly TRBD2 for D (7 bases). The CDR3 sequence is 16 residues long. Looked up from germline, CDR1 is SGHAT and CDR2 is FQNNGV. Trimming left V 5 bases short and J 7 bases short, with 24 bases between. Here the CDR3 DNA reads TGTGCCAGCAGCCAGCTGGGGGGGCAGGGACGAGGTGAGCAGTACTTC. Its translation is CASSQLGGQGRGEQYF.